A selection of T cell receptor beta chains follows, all from one sample in a study of response to subunit inactivated influenza vaccine. TCRdb fed the RT-PCR reads into MiXCR, producing one record per CDR3 protein. The sample includes 500,000 or so distinct CDR3 sequences, approximately 10% of them seen just once. Sequenced here: PBMCs from blood, sampled about 40 days after vaccination. Every receptor here comes from a man in his fifties or sixties who received an inactivated influenza vaccine. Each CDR3 is given with its conserved first and last residue. A D gene is named only where the DNA matches it firmly. The listing skips clone size in some rows; elsewhere it reads once, few, many or a size class.

j_gene: TRBJ2-1; abundance: few; v_gene: TRBV4-2; d_gene: TRBD2; CDR3nt: TGTGCCAGCAGCCAAGATTCCCCGTGGGTCCTTACTAGCGGGAGTTACAATGAGCAGTTCTTC; CDR3aa: CASSQDSPWVLTSGSYNEQFF
j_gene: TRBJ1-4; abundance: .; v_gene: TRBV4-1; d_gene: TRBD1; CDR3nt: TGCGCCAGCAGCCAATGGGGACAGGGGTTTGAAAAACTGTTTTTT; CDR3aa: CASSQWGQGFEKLFF
j_gene: TRBJ2-1; abundance: .; v_gene: TRBV6-5; d_gene: .; CDR3nt: TGTGCCAGCAGTTACCTCGGGGGAGGTAATGAGCAGTTCTTC; CDR3aa: CASSYLGGGNEQFF
j_gene: TRBJ2-5; abundance: .; v_gene: TRBV20-1; d_gene: TRBD2; CDR3nt: TGCAGTGCTGCCGGGACTAGCGGCAACCAAGAGACCCAGTACTTC; CDR3aa: CSAAGTSGNQETQYF
j_gene: TRBJ2-5; abundance: .; v_gene: TRBV5-6; d_gene: .; CDR3nt: TGTGCCAGCAGCTTGTCCTCCGGAGGGCTAGAGACCCAGTACTTC; CDR3aa: CASSLSSGGLETQYF
j_gene: TRBJ2-7; abundance: .; v_gene: TRBV21-1; d_gene: .; CDR3nt: TGTGCCAGCAGCAAACTGGACGGGACAGACTCCTACGAGCAGTACTTC; CDR3aa: CASSKLDGTDSYEQYF
j_gene: TRBJ2-5; abundance: few; v_gene: TRBV20-1; d_gene: .; CDR3nt: TGCAGTGCTAGGAGAAGCCTCGAGACCCAGTACTTC; CDR3aa: CSARRSLETQYF
j_gene: TRBJ2-1; abundance: many; v_gene: TRBV5-6; d_gene: .; CDR3nt: TGTGCCAGCAGCCCACAGTGGGGGGCGTTCAATGAGCAGTTCTTC; CDR3aa: CASSPQWGAFNEQFF
j_gene: TRBJ2-2; abundance: few; v_gene: TRBV6-5; d_gene: TRBD2; CDR3nt: TGTGCCAGCAGTTCTAGCGGGGGGGCTTCCGGGGAGCTGTTTTTT; CDR3aa: CASSSSGGASGELFF
j_gene: TRBJ1-2; abundance: .; v_gene: TRBV6-1; d_gene: TRBD1; CDR3nt: TGTGCCAGCAGTGAAGACAGGGGGCAAGGAGGCTACACCTTC; CDR3aa: CASSEDRGQGGYTF
j_gene: TRBJ2-1; abundance: .; v_gene: TRBV11-3; d_gene: TRBD1; CDR3nt: TGTGCCAGCAGCTTCCGGGACAGGGCTAATGAGCAGTTCTTC; CDR3aa: CASSFRDRANEQFF
j_gene: TRBJ1-1; abundance: .; v_gene: TRBV7-9; d_gene: .; CDR3nt: TGTGCCAGCAGCCCCGGGGCGCAGACAACTGAAGCTTTCTTT; CDR3aa: CASSPGAQTTEAFF
j_gene: TRBJ2-1; abundance: .; v_gene: TRBV12-3/TRBV12-4; d_gene: .; CDR3nt: TGTGCCAGCAGCCAGTCGAGGGTCTCCTACAATGAGCAGTTCTTC; CDR3aa: CASSQSRVSYNEQFF
j_gene: TRBJ2-3; abundance: .; v_gene: TRBV27; d_gene: TRBD2; CDR3nt: TGTGCCAGCAGATTAACCGGGACTAGCGGAGATACGCAGTATTTT; CDR3aa: CASRLTGTSGDTQYF
j_gene: TRBJ2-1; abundance: many; v_gene: TRBV10-3; d_gene: .; CDR3nt: TGTGCCATCAGTGAGTTAGGCCTAGTGGGCGAGCAGTTCTTC; CDR3aa: CAISELGLVGEQFF
j_gene: TRBJ2-3; abundance: many; v_gene: TRBV5-1; d_gene: .; CDR3nt: TGCGCCAGCAGCTACGATCAGGGGACAGATACGCAGTATTTT; CDR3aa: CASSYDQGTDTQYF
j_gene: TRBJ2-7; abundance: many; v_gene: TRBV24-1; d_gene: TRBD1; CDR3nt: TGTGCCACCAGTGACTCGGACAGGGACTCCTACGAGCAGTACTTC; CDR3aa: CATSDSDRDSYEQYF
j_gene: TRBJ2-7; abundance: few; v_gene: TRBV6-2/TRBV6-3; d_gene: .; CDR3nt: TGTGCCAGCAGTTACTCGATGTCACCTAACCCTTCCGAGCAGTACTTC; CDR3aa: CASSYSMSPNPSEQYF
j_gene: TRBJ2-7; abundance: few; v_gene: TRBV6-5; d_gene: TRBD1; CDR3nt: TGTGCCAGCAGTACTACCTTCCGGGACAGGGGATACGACGAGCAGTACTTC; CDR3aa: CASSTTFRDRGYDEQYF
j_gene: TRBJ2-3; abundance: many; v_gene: TRBV12-3/TRBV12-4; d_gene: .; CDR3nt: TGTGCCAGCAGTTCGGGGGGCTCGCCCGAAACAGAACATAGCACAGATACGCAGTATTTT; CDR3aa: CASSSGGSPETEHSTDTQYF
j_gene: TRBJ2-3; abundance: .; v_gene: TRBV5-6; d_gene: .; CDR3nt: TGTGCCAGCAGCAACCAACACCAGGGAAATACGCAGTATTTT; CDR3aa: CASSNQHQGNTQYF
j_gene: TRBJ2-7; abundance: .; v_gene: TRBV4-3; d_gene: .; CDR3nt: TGCGCCAGCAGCCAACAGCCCTATGGGTCCTACGAGCAGTACTTC; CDR3aa: CASSQQPYGSYEQYF
j_gene: TRBJ2-1; abundance: many; v_gene: TRBV7-9; d_gene: .; CDR3nt: TGTGCCAGCAGCTTCGGGCAGGACAATGAGCAGTTCTTC; CDR3aa: CASSFGQDNEQFF
j_gene: TRBJ1-5; abundance: many; v_gene: TRBV5-1; d_gene: TRBD1; CDR3nt: TGCGCCAGCAGCCTGACAGGGTATCAGCCCCAGCATTTT; CDR3aa: CASSLTGYQPQHF